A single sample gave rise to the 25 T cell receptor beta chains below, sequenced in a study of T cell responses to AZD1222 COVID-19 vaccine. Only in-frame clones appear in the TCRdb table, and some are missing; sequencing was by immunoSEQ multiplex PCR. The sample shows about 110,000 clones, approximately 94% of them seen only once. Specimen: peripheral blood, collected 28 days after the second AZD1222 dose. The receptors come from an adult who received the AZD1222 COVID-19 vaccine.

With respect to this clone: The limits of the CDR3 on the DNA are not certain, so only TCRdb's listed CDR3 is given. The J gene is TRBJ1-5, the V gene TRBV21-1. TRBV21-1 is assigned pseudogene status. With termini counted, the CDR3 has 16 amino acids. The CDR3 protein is CASSNEVGEGNQPQHF.

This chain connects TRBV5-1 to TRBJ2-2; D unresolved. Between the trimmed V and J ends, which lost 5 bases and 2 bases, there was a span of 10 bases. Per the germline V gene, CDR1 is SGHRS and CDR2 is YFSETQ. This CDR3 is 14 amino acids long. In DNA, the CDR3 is TGCGCCAGCAGACTGGCCCGAAACACCGGGGAGCTGTTTTTT. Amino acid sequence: CASRLARNTGELFF.

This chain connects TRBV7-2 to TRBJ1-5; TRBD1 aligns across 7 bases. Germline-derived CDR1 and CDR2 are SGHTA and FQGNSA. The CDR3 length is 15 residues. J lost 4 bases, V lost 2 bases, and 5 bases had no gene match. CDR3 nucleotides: TGTGCCAGCAGCTTACAGGGGGGTCATAATCAGCCCCAGCATTTT. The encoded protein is CASSLQGGHNQPQHF.

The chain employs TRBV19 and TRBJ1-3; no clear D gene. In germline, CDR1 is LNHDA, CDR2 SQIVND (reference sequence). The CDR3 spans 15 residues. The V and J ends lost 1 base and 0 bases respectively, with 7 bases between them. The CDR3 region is CASSIVHLSGNTIYF. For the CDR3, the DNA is TGTGCCAGTAGTATAGTCCACCTCTCTGGAAACACCATATATTTT.

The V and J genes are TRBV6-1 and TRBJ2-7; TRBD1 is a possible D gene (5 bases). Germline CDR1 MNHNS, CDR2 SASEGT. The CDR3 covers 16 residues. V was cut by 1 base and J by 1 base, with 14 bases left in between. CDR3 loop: CASSEVAQGNSYEQYF. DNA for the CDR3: TGTGCCAGCAGTGAAGTAGCCCAGGGTAATTCCTACGAGCAGTACTTC.

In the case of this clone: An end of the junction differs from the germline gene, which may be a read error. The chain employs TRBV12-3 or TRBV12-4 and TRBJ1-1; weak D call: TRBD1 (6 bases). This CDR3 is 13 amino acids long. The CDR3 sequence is CASSLQGNAEAFF. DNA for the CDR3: TGTGCCAGCAGTCTCCAGGGGAACGCTGAAGCTTTCTTT.

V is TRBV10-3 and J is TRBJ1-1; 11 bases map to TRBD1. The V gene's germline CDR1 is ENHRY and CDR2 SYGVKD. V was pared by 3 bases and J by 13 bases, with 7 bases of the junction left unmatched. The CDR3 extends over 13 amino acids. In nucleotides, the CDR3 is TGTGCCATCAGTGACGGGACAGGGGGTGTTGTTTTCTTT. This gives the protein CAISDGTGGVVFF.

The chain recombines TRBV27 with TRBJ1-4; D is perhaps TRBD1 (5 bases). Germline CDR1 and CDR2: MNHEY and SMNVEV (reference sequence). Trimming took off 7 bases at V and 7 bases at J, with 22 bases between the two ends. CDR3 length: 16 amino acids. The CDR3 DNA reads TGTGCCAGCACCGAGGGACCGTCTTGGAGGGGTGAAAAACTGTTTTTT. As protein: CASTEGPSWRGEKLFF. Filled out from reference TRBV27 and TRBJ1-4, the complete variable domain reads EAQVTQNPRYLITVTGKKLTVTCSQNMNHEYMSWYRQDPGLGLRQIYYSMNVEVTDKGDVPEGYKVSRKEKRNFPLILESPSPNQTSLYFCASTEGPSWRGEKLFFGSGTQLSVL.

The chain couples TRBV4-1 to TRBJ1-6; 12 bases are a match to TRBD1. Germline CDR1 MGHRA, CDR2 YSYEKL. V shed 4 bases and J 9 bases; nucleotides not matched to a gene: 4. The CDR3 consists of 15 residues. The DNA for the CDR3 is TGCGCCAGCAGCCCGGGACAGGGGGCCAGTTCACCCCTCCACTTT. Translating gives CASSPGQGASSPLHF.

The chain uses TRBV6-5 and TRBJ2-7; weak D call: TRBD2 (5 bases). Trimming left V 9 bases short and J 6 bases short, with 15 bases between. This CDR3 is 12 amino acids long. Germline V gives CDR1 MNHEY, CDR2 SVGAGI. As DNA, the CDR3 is TGTGCCAGTTACCGTACTGGAGGCGAGCAGTACTTC. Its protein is CASYRTGGEQYF.

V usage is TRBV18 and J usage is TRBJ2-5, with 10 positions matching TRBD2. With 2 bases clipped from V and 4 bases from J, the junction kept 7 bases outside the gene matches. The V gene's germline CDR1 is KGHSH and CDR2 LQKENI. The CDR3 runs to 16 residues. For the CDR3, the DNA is TGTGCCAGCTCACCAATCAGCGGGGGGGCCGGAGAGACCCAGTACTTC. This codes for CASSPISGGAGETQYF.

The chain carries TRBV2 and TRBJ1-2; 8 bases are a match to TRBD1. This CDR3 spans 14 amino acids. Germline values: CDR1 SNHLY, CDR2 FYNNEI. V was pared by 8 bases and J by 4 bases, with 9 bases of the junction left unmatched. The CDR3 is CASDGQGLGYGYTF. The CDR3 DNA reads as TGTGCCAGCGATGGACAGGGTTTGGGCTATGGCTACACCTTC.

For the CDR3, the DNA is TGTGTCAGAAGCCTCGAGATTTTTACCTACGAGCAGTACTTC. Translating gives CVRSLEIFTYEQYF. The chain carries TRBV7-5 and TRBJ2-7; the table's D call TRBD2 went unverified against the DNA. TRBV7-5 is a known pseudogene. The CDR3 is made up of 14 amino acids.

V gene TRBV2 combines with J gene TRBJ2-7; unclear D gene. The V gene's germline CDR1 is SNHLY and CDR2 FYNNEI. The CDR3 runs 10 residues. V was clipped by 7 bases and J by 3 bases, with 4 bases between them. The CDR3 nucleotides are TGTGCCAGCAACGGCTACGAGCAGTACTTC. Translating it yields CASNGYEQYF.

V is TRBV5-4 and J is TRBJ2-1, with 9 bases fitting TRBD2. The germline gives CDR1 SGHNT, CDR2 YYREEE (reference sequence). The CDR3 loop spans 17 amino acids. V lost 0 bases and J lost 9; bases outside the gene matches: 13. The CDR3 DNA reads TGTGCCAGCAGCTTGGCCGGCATGGGACTAGCAACAATTGAGCAGTTCTTC. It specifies CASSLAGMGLATIEQFF.

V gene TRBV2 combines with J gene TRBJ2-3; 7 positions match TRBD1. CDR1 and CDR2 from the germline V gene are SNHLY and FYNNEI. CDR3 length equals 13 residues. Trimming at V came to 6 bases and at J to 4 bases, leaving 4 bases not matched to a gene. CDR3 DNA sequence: TGTGCCAGCAGGACAGGGTCCCCAGATACGCAGTATTTT. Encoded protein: CASRTGSPDTQYF.

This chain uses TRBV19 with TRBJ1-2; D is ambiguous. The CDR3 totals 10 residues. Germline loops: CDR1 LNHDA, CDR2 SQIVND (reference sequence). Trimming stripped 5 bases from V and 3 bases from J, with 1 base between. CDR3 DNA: TGTGCCAGTAGTCACTATGGCTACACCTTC. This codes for CASSHYGYTF.

The chain's CDR3 is CASSSRASGRASEQFF. DNA of the CDR3: TGTGCCAGCAGTTCAAGGGCTAGCGGGAGGGCCAGTGAGCAGTTCTTC. V gene TRBV13 combines with J gene TRBJ2-1; the match to TRBD2 covers 12 bases. V lost 6 bases and J lost 9; bases outside the gene matches: 12. The CDR3 covers 16 residues. CDR1 is PRHDT and CDR2 is FYEKMQ in the germline V gene (reference sequence).

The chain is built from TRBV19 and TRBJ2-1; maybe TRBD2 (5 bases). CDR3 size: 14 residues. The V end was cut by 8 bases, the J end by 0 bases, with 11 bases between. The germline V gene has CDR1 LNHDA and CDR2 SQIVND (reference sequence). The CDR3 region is CASRTASSYNEQFF. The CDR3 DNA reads TGTGCCAGTCGGACTGCCAGCTCCTACAATGAGCAGTTCTTC.

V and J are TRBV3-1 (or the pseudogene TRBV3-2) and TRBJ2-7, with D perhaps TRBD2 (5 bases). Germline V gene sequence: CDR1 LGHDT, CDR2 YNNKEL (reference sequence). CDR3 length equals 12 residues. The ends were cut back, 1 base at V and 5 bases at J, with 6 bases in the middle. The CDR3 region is CASSQAGNEQYF. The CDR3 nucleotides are TGTGCCAGCAGCCAAGCGGGGAACGAGCAGTACTTC.

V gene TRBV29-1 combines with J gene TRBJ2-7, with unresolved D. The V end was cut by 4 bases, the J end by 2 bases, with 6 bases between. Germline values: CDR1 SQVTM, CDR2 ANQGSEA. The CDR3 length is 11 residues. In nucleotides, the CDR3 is TGCAGCGTTGTTAGAACCTACGAGCAGTACTTC. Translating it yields CSVVRTYEQYF.

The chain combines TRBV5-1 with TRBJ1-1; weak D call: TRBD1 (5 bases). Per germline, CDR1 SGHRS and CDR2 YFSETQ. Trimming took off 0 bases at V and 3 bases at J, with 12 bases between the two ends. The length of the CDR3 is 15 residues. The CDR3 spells CASSLAGTRDTEAFF. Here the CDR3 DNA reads TGCGCCAGCAGCTTGGCAGGGACGAGGGACACTGAAGCTTTCTTT.

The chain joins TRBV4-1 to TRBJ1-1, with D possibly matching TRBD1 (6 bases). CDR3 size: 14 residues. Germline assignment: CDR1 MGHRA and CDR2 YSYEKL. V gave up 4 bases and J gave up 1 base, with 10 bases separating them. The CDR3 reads CASSPEGGNTEAFF. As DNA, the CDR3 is TGCGCCAGCAGCCCAGAGGGGGGGAACACTGAAGCTTTCTTT.

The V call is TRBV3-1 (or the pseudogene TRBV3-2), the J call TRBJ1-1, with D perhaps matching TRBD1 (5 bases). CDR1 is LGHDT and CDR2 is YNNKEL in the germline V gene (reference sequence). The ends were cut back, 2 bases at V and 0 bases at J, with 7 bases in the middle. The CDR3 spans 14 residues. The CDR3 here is CASSQRQLNTEAFF. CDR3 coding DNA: TGTGCCAGCAGCCAAAGACAGTTGAACACTGAAGCTTTCTTT.

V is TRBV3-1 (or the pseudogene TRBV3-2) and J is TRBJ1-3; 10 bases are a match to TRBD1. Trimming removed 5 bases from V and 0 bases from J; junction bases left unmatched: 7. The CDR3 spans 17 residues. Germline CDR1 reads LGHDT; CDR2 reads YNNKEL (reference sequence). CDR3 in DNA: TGTGCCAGCAGCGCCCCGGGACAGGGGTTCTCTGGAAACACCATATATTTT. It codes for CASSAPGQGFSGNTIYF.